This passage covers 7 T cell receptor beta chains from one sample sequenced in a study of control samples from healthy donors and cancer patients. Produced via immunoSEQ multiplex PCR; TCRdb's table is partial and in-frame only. The sample records about 150,000 clones, more than 90% being singletons. The specimen sequenced was blood. The receptors shown here come from a man in his thirties or forties in good health.

The chain links TRBV12-3 or TRBV12-4 to TRBJ1-1; 7 positions agree with TRBD1. This CDR3 region has 13 residues. V was pared by 7 bases and J by 4 bases, with 6 bases of the junction left unmatched. The chain's CDR3 is CASTLGTATEAFF. CDR3 nucleotide sequence: TGTGCCAGCACCCTAGGGACAGCCACTGAAGCTTTCTTT.

The chain is built from TRBV7-9 and TRBJ1-2, with D perhaps TRBD1 (5 bases). The CDR3 is 15 residues long. Germline values: CDR1 SEHNR, CDR2 FQNEAQ (reference sequence). With 1 base removed from V and 4 bases from J, the gap between germline ends came to 13 bases. CDR3: CASSLGNRQPYGYTF. The CDR3 DNA sequence: TGTGCCAGCAGCTTAGGGAACAGGCAACCCTATGGCTACACCTTC. The variable domain in full, with the rest retrieved from reference TRBV7-9 and TRBJ1-2, is DTGVSQNPRHKITKRGQNVTFRCDPISEHNRLYWYRQTLGQGPEFLTYFQNEAQLEKSRLLSDRFSAERPKGSFSTLEIQRTEQGDSAMYLCASSLGNRQPYGYTFGSGTRLTVV.

The genes are TRBV30 and TRBJ2-3; unclear D gene. V lost 0 bases, J lost 1 base, and 23 bases lay in between. The CDR3 extends over 19 amino acids. Looked up from germline, CDR1 is GTSNPN and CDR2 is SVGIG (reference sequence). CDR3 residues: CAWSVGPPAARYRTDTQYF. For the CDR3, the DNA is TGTGCCTGGAGTGTAGGCCCGCCCGCTGCTAGGTACCGCACAGATACGCAGTATTTT.

V is TRBV7-9 and J is TRBJ2-1; 14 nucleotides line up with TRBD2. V lost 1 base, J lost 9 bases, and 5 bases stayed unmatched. Germline CDR1 and CDR2: SEHNR and FQNEAQ (reference sequence). CDR3 length equals 16 residues. CDR3 loop: CASSLDSGLAGGEQFF. In DNA, the CDR3 is TGTGCCAGCAGCTTAGATTCCGGACTAGCGGGGGGTGAGCAGTTCTTC.

The rearrangement joins TRBV7-8 to TRBJ2-7; perhaps TRBD1 as D (5 bases). Per the germline V gene, CDR1 is SGHVS and CDR2 is FQNEAQ. This CDR3 spans 16 amino acids. The V end was cut by 7 bases, the J end by 3 bases, with 22 bases between. CDR3 sequence reads: CASIPLSRATGYEQYF. CDR3 in DNA: TGTGCCAGCATCCCTCTTTCCAGGGCGACTGGCTACGAGCAGTACTTC.

The genes are TRBV27 and TRBJ1-2, with a tentative D call TRBD1 (6 bases). Deletions cut 5 bases from V and 1 base from J, with 14 bases between. The CDR3 sequence is 15 residues long. Germline V gene lookup returns CDR1 MNHEY and CDR2 SMNVEV (reference sequence). CDR3: CASSPQGTFNYGYTF. The CDR3 DNA reads as TGTGCCAGCAGTCCGCAGGGGACGTTTAACTATGGCTACACCTTC.

This clone appeared a single time. This chain uses TRBV6-5 with TRBJ2-5; no clear D gene. Trimming took 8 bases from V and 1 from J, leaving 11 bases between them. This CDR3 spans 13 amino acids. CDR1 is MNHEY and CDR2 is SVGAGI in the germline V gene. The chain's CDR3 is CASFSSPQETQYF. The CDR3 DNA sequence: TGTGCCAGCTTTAGTTCCCCCCAAGAGACCCAGTACTTC.